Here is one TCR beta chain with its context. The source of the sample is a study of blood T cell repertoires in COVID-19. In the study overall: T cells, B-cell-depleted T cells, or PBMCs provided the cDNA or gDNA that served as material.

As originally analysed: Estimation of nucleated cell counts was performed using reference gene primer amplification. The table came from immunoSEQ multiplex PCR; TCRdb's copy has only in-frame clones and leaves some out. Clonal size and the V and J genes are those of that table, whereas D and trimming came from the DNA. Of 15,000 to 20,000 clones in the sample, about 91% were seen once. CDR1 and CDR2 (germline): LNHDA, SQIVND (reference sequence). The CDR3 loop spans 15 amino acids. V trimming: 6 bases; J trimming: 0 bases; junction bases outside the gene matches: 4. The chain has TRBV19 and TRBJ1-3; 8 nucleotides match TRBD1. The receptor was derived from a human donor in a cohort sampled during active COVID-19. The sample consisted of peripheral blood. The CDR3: CASSWDRSSGNTIYF. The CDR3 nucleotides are TGTGCCAGTAGCTGGGACAGGAGCTCTGGAAACACCATATATTTT.